This entry is about one T cell receptor (beta chain). The target of this receptor is not known. Base-call qualities are not available, and no considerably larger clone is one nucleotide away. This sample stems from a study of technical replicates of blood from a handful of donors (dated 2017 in TCRdb). Libraries were constructed by the immunoSEQ multiplex PCR assay. The table was pulled from immuneACCESS by TCRdb, which kept in-frame rearrangements only. Such tables lose some clones; where checked, under half of the loss comes from unresolved V genes, and the rest has no known cause. The sample yields 45,000 to 65,000 clones; about 95% were counted once. In total, the top ten clones hold 0.2% to 0.25% of the sample. Sequencing used T cells isolated from PBMCs. This TCR came from a human donor in good health.

The CDR3 region reads CASSLDLVAAYEQYF. The DNA is TGTGCCAGCAGCTTAGATCTCGTGGCGGCCTACGAGCAGTACTTC. The rearrangement combines TRBV11-2 with TRBJ2-7, with the identity of the D gene unclear. Including cysteine and phenylalanine, the CDR3 has 15 amino acids. The entry retains the CDR3 DNA only, 45 bases that are in frame from base 1. Looking up the germline V gene yields CDR1 SGHAT and CDR2 FQNNGV. At the junction V is shortened by 0 bases and J by 2 bases, with 11 bases in between.